A single sample gave rise to the 10 T cell receptor beta chains below, sequenced in a study of molecular identifiers for immune sequencing clone quantification. Via MiXCR, TCRdb re-called the PCR reads, giving one row per CDR3 protein. The repertoire holds 600,000 to 650,000 distinct CDR3 sequences, with 15% to 20% as singletons. Sequencing was done on a sample of naive CD8+ T cells from blood, with Jurkat cell RNA spiked in. Subset here: FACS-sorted CD8+CD4-CCR7+CD45RA+ naive T cells. The receptor source for this set is a human donor in good health. Some libraries in this study had Jurkat cell RNA spiked in.

This clonotype has a handful of counts. The chain links TRBV20-1 to TRBJ2-5; D call uncertain. V gave up 0 bases and J gave up 0 bases, with 8 bases separating them. The CDR3 has 14 amino acids. Per the germline V gene, CDR1 is DFQATT and CDR2 is SNEGSKA (reference sequence). CDR3 sequence: CSARDVVDQETQYF. DNA for the CDR3: TGCAGTGCTAGAGATGTGGTGGACCAAGAGACCCAGTACTTC.

V usage is TRBV2 and J usage is TRBJ1-2, with D possibly being TRBD1 (6 bases). The CDR3 runs 15 residues. CDR1 SNHLY and CDR2 FYNNEI come from the germline V gene. The V gene lost 2 bases and the J gene lost 8 bases, with 18 bases spanning the gap. DNA for the CDR3: TGTGCCAGCAGTGAATGGGGGGGGGCCCTCGAGGGCTACACCTTC. Translation gives CASSEWGGALEGYTF. Complete variable domain (other parts from reference TRBV2 and TRBJ1-2): EPEVTQTPSHQVTQMGQEVILRCVPISNHLYFYWYRQILGQKVEFLVSFYNNEISEKSEIFDDQFSVERPDGSNFTLKIRSTKLEDSAMYFCASSEWGGALEGYTFGSGTRLTVV.

This clonotype occurred a few times. This rearrangement joins TRBV27 to TRBJ2-7; 10 bases agree with TRBD2. Germline V gene data show CDR1 as MNHEY and CDR2 as SMNVEV (reference sequence). The junction had 5 bases not matched to a gene; V was cut back by 6 bases and J by 0 bases. This CDR3 spans 15 amino acids. The CDR3 DNA follows: TGTGCCAGCAGGGAGATAGCGGGGGGCTCCTACGAGCAGTACTTC. Encoded protein: CASREIAGGSYEQYF.

This clonotype was picked up many times. The chain recombines TRBV30 with TRBJ2-3, with D uncertain. The CDR3 runs 11 residues. V was pared by 2 bases and J by 4 bases, with 4 bases between. Germline V gene lookup returns CDR1 GTSNPN and CDR2 SVGIG (reference sequence). The CDR3 region is CAWSNPDTQYF. The DNA for the CDR3 is TGTGCCTGGAGTAATCCAGATACGCAGTATTTT.

At least ten counts were recorded for this clonotype. This chain links TRBV5-1 with TRBJ1-5; D gene unclear. This CDR3 is 14 amino acids long. Deletions cut 0 bases from V and 6 bases from J, with 10 bases between. Looked up from germline, CDR1 is SGHRS and CDR2 is YFSETQ. CDR3 nucleotides: TGCGCCAGCAGCTTGGTTTCAGGCGGTCAGCCCCAGCATTTT. This gives the protein CASSLVSGGQPQHF.

The CDR3 DNA reads TGCAGTGCTAGAGTCGCACGGGGATACACCGGGGAGCTGTTTTTT. Its translation is CSARVARGYTGELFF. The rearrangement links TRBV20-1 to TRBJ2-2; D may be TRBD2 (5 bases). Trimming left V 1 base short and J 3 bases short, with 12 bases between. Germline V gives CDR1 DFQATT, CDR2 SNEGSKA (reference sequence). This CDR3 is 15 amino acids long.

This clonotype has ten or more counts. V gene TRBV6-1 combines with J gene TRBJ2-7; D might be TRBD1 (6 bases). CDR3 length: 14 residues. V was pared by 11 bases and J by 0 bases, with 17 bases between. Germline loops: CDR1 MNHNS, CDR2 SASEGT. CDR3 DNA sequence: TGTGCCCGCTCCGTTCTGGGGGCCTCCTACGAGCAGTACTTC. Amino acid sequence: CARSVLGASYEQYF.

This clonotype has just one count. In this CDR3 the conserved last residue, phenylalanine or tryptophan, is missing, so a read error is likely. This CDR3 reads CANSPADPFSNTQYL. The CDR3 nucleotides are TGCGCCAACAGCCCCGCGGACCCCTTTTCGAATACGCAGTATTTA. The chain combines TRBV5-1 with TRBJ2-3; no clear D. The CDR3 covers 15 residues. Germline CDR1 reads SGHRS; CDR2 reads YFSETQ.

Only a few counts were recorded for this clonotype. This chain connects TRBV7-7 to TRBJ2-2; D remains unclear. V was pared by 5 bases and J by 1 base, with 8 bases between. This CDR3 is built from 14 residues. Germline V gene lookup returns CDR1 SSHAT and CDR2 FNYEAQ (reference sequence). CDR3 coding DNA: TGTGCCAGCAGCCCACAGCGGAACACCGGGGAGCTGTTTTTT. This sequence encodes CASSPQRNTGELFF.

The rearrangement joins TRBV19 to TRBJ1-1, with D hard to call. Germline V gives CDR1 LNHDA, CDR2 SQIVND (reference sequence). V lost 5 bases, J lost 0 bases, and 22 bases lay in between. The CDR3 runs to 18 residues. The CDR3 is CASSSRRGITELNTEAFF. CDR3 in DNA: TGTGCCAGTAGTTCTCGTCGAGGGATCACGGAGCTGAACACTGAAGCTTTCTTT.